The 9 T cell receptor beta chains presented below share a single source sample, sequenced in a study of PD-1 blockade in classical Hodgkin lymphoma (dated by TCRdb to the early 2020s). The library was generated by the immunoSEQ multiplex PCR assay. TCRdb carries this immuneACCESS record with in-frame sequences only. Its versions omit some clonotypes, under half of them owing to an unresolved V gene in the studies checked, with the rest unexplained. The sample profile shows some 24,000 clones; around 68% of them were found once. Jointly, the top ten make up approximately 30% of the sample. The time point label here, explained by the study, means: cycle 4 day 1 (C4D1), after six to seven weeks of nivolumab. All trial patients had relapsed after autologous stem cell transplantation, with cohorts A, B and C differing in prior brentuximab vedotin exposure. Source: peripheral blood mononuclear cells (PBMCs), taken before the fourth cycle of nivolumab. The receptor source for this set is a human donor with classical Hodgkin lymphoma.

This clone was detected once. The chain has TRBV7-2 and TRBJ1-3; weak D call: TRBD1 (6 bases). Germline V gene data show CDR1 as SGHTA and CDR2 as FQGNSA. Trimming cost V 5 bases and J 2 bases, with 16 bases left between them. This CDR3 has 16 amino acids. The CDR3 spells CASSPVVGAAGNTIYF. DNA for the CDR3: TGTGCCAGCAGCCCCGTGGTGGGGGCGGCTGGAAACACCATATATTTT. Filled out from reference TRBV7-2 and TRBJ1-3, the complete variable domain reads GAGVSQSPSNKVTEKGKDVELRCDPISGHTALYWYRQSLGQGLEFLIYFQGNSAPDKSGLPSDRFSAERTGGSVSTLTIQRTQQEDSAVYLCASSPVVGAAGNTIYFGEGSWLTVV.

The V call is TRBV5-4, the J call TRBJ2-5, with D possibly TRBD2 on 6 matching bases. The length of the CDR3 is 13 residues. The germline gives CDR1 SGHNT, CDR2 YYREEE (reference sequence). Deletions cut 4 bases from V and 5 bases from J, with 12 bases between. CDR3 bases: TGTGCCAGCAGCCCTCTAGCGCGGGAGACCCAGTACTTC. Its translation is CASSPLARETQYF.

The V gene is TRBV2, the J gene TRBJ2-3; either TRBD1 or TRBD2 may supply D (5 bases each). CDR1 is SNHLY and CDR2 is FYNNEI in the germline V gene. Trimming stripped 5 bases from V and 3 bases from J, with 18 bases between. The CDR3 length is 16 residues. CDR3 nucleotide sequence: TGTGCCAGCAGTATGGACGGGGCAGTGGGGACAGATACGCAGTATTTT. Protein product: CASSMDGAVGTDTQYF.

This rearrangement joins TRBV2 to TRBJ1-1, with D maybe TRBD1 (6 bases). V lost 5 bases to trimming and J lost 4 bases, with 17 bases between them. Germline CDR1 is SNHLY and CDR2 is FYNNEI. CDR3 length: 15 residues. The CDR3 coding sequence is TGTGCCAGCAGTACCCGGGGGGCCCGAGGCACTGAAGCTTTCTTT. Translated: CASSTRGARGTEAFF.

As concerns this clone: This specimen includes other DNA sequences encoding the same CDR3. This chain links TRBV6-5 with TRBJ2-5, with D hard to call. The CDR3 extends over 14 amino acids. The V end was cut by 0 bases, the J end by 2 bases, with 7 bases between. Germline CDR1 and CDR2: MNHEY and SVGAGI. In DNA, the CDR3 is TGTGCCAGCAGTTACTCAAATTTTCAAGAGACCCAGTACTTC. Amino acids: CASSYSNFQETQYF.

This chain joins TRBV4-1 and TRBJ2-1, with a weak D call TRBD1 (6 bases). The ends were cut back, 1 base at V and 8 bases at J, with 12 bases in the middle. This CDR3 comprises 14 residues. Germline values: CDR1 MGHRA, CDR2 YSYEKL. The CDR3 reads CASSQVARGDEQFF. CDR3 DNA: TGCGCCAGCAGCCAAGTGGCCAGGGGAGATGAGCAGTTCTTC.

The V gene is TRBV6-1, the J gene TRBJ1-2, with 10 bases fitting TRBD1. Germline trimming cut 1 base from V and 4 bases from J; bases unmatched to any gene: 6. The CDR3 length is 16 residues. Germline V lookup: CDR1 MNHNS, CDR2 SASEGT. CDR3 sequence reads: CASSEVETGGVYGYTF. In DNA form, the CDR3 reads TGTGCCAGCAGTGAAGTTGAGACAGGGGGCGTCTATGGCTACACCTTC.

Note on this clone: The sample holds other DNA sequences that translate to the same CDR3. CDR3 sequence: CASSSVAGGPLETQYF. DNA of the CDR3: TGCGCCAGCAGCTCAGTAGCGGGGGGGCCCCTAGAGACCCAGTACTTC. The chain has TRBV5-1 and TRBJ2-5; 11 bases agree with TRBD2. This CDR3 region has 16 residues. Germline CDR1 reads SGHRS; CDR2 reads YFSETQ. The V and J ends lost 3 bases and 4 bases, in that order; junction bases with no gene match: 8.

This clone was recorded only once. The rearrangement links TRBV18 to TRBJ1-6, with D unresolved. This CDR3 spans 13 amino acids. Germline loops: CDR1 KGHSH, CDR2 LQKENI. Trimming cost V 0 bases and J 14 bases, with 11 bases left between them. The CDR3 sequence is CASSPPGEGTLHF. DNA of the CDR3: TGTGCCAGCTCACCACCCGGGGAGGGCACCCTCCACTTT.